This T cell receptor beta chain was recovered during a study of T cells in localized non-small cell lung cancer (TCRdb year 2020). Describing the broader study: T cell repertoires of 200 to 250 early-stage NSCLC patients were analyzed, with tumors being compared against uninvolved tumor-adjacent lungs. The cohort was made up of 200 to 250 treatment-naive NSCLC patients whose localized lung tumors had been resected. Of the NSCLC patients, around 140 were male and 107 were female, and the mean age was approximately 66 years.

At diagnosis, peripheral blood, uninvolved tumor-adjacent lung and tumor were collected and were preserved as a mix of fresh-frozen and FFPE material. For TCR repertoire profiling, blood samples were analyzed in the form of peripheral blood mononuclear cells. Turning to this clone: Which antigen it targets is not known. There are no base qualities to consult, and no much larger clone falls within one base.

TCR beta CDR3 regions were sequenced from DNA using the immunoSEQ Assay. Per the original workflow: To compute T cell density, TCR beta template counts were normalized to usable DNA, which was estimated by amplifying housekeeping genes. Richness was estimated using the preseqR package, with extrapolation to 400,000 templates for PBMC samples and to 120,000 templates for tissue samples. Clonality was defined as one minus Pielou's evenness. Differential abundance testing on productive amino-acid clonotypes, with a minimum total count of 5 and an alpha of 0.1, was used to identify tissue-enriched TCRs. The Jaccard Index and the Morisita Overlap Index were used to quantify repertoire overlap between compartments. TCR beta CDR3s were clustered by GLIPH together with public tetramer-defined viral CDR3s, and at least three viral sequences plus V-gene enrichment were required for viral motifs. Held by TCRdb, this immuneACCESS table contains in-frame sequences only and omits some clones. Under half of the omission traces to an unresolved V gene where checked; the cause of the rest is unknown. Clonal size and the V and J genes are those of that table, whereas D and trimming came from the DNA. Here the sample has roughly 21,000 clones; about nine tenths occur a single time. Of the sample, less than 9% is held by the ten largest clones.

Overall study outcomes, separate from this receptor: Uninvolved tumor-adjacent lung showed the highest T cell clonality, higher than tumor, which suggests more focused antigenic responses in the uninvolved tumor-adjacent lung. Multi-region tumor sequencing was not performed, so intratumor heterogeneity could not be excluded. Because the study design was exploratory, TCR variables were selected using unadjusted p-values without false-discovery rate correction. Longer overall survival was associated with higher T cell density in blood, whereas shorter survival was associated with higher clonality in adjacent lung. Of the top 100 tumor clones, a median of approximately 60 were detected in paired uninvolved adjacent lung; approximately 28 were also among that lung's top 100.

The sequencing here drew on peripheral blood, taken before any cancer treatment. This receptor was obtained from a woman aged 40-69 years with stage I lung adenocarcinoma.

The CDR3 protein is CASSPRRDGSYNEQFF. The sequenced DNA: TGCGCCAGCAGCCCCCGTCGTGACGGTTCCTACAATGAGCAGTTCTTC. The chain is encoded by TRBV4-3 joined to TRBJ2-1, with the D gene not clear enough to name. The junction carries 14 bases between V and J, which are trimmed by 4 bases and 1 base respectively. The CDR3, from cysteine to phenylalanine, totals 16 residues. The entry retains the CDR3 DNA only, 48 bases that are in frame from base 1. The germline V gene encodes CDR1 LGHNA and CDR2 YSLEER.